This record looks at one TCR beta chain sequence and its context. The antigen remains unidentified. Some clones are missing from TCRdb's copy, which holds only in-frame ones; the method was immunoSEQ multiplex PCR. The data hold fewer than 35,000 clones, with roughly 78% observed a single time. The source of the sample is a study of a mutant IDH1 vaccine in newly diagnosed glioma. Across the whole study: Initiation of the vaccine course occurred 4-6 weeks after radiotherapy alone, or alongside temozolomide cycles. The sex distribution of treated patients was about 62% male and around 38% female, with a mean age of 40.4 years. Beforehand, treatment had been radiotherapy, temozolomide, or both; the majority received both.

Documented time point: week 35, safety follow-up. What each vaccine dose contained was 300 ug of mutant IDH1 20-mer peptide, accompanied by topical imiquimod. Newly diagnosed WHO grade 3 or 4 IDH1-mutant, ATRX-lost astrocytomas were identified in the donors. The CDR3 sequence is 16 residues long. Trimming cost V 1 base and J 1 base, with 13 bases left between them. The germline V gene has CDR1 LGHNA and CDR2 YNFKEQ. The sequence came from a woman in her thirties or forties with glioma. The rearrangement links TRBV4-2 to TRBJ1-1; D is undetermined. This specimen consisted of PBMCs, obtained from a glioma patient whose treatment included an IDH1 peptide vaccine. In DNA form, the CDR3 reads TGTGCCAGCAGCCAAGTTAAAGGAGGGTCGAACACTGAAGCTTTCTTT. Residues: CASSQVKGGSNTEAFF.